This T cell receptor beta chain is drawn from a study of CD8+CD57+ T cells in acquired aplastic anemia. Before being chosen for sequencing, patients had shown CD8+CD57+ cell expansion by flow cytometry. Patients uniformly had severe acquired aplastic anemia. On this clonotype: Its antigen is not known.

Study conclusions and caveats: Common to patients and controls were 25 to 30 CD8+ CDR3 sequences.

Investigators profiled TCR beta VDJ and CDR3 from genomic DNA template. TCRdb reprocessed the reads with MiXCR, giving one entry per CDR3 protein. The sample contains about 160,000 distinct CDR3 sequences, roughly half of which appear only once. This TCR derives from a human donor with aplastic anemia. The source material was sorted CD4+, CD8+, or CD8+CD57+ T cells (not recorded which) from PBMCs.

The CDR3 loop reads CASSVAMDRMNSPLHF. CDR3 DNA sequence: TGTGCCAGCAGCGTAGCAATGGACAGGATGAATTCACCCCTCCACTTT. The V and J genes are TRBV9 and TRBJ1-6; 7 bases are a match to TRBD1. From germline, CDR1 is SGDLS and CDR2 YYNGEE. J was trimmed by 7 bases and V by 0 bases; bases with no gene match: 7. The length of the CDR3 is 16 residues.